The T cell receptor (beta chain) described here comes from a study of blood T cells in healthy people across ages. General study points: Any changes in expanded clonotypes were possibly confounded, as donor CMV status remained unknown. TCR beta diversity, measured per million T cells, fell in a roughly linear way with age.

Comments on this clonotype: Antigen specificity is unknown.

Primed by a sample-barcoded 5' primer and a J-beta primer mix, a second PCR proceeded for about 7 to 11 cycles. TCRdb processed the 5' RACE reads anew with MiXCR; each CDR3 protein has one entry. The repertoire holds about a million distinct CDR3 sequences, with about 44% as singletons. Germline V lookup: CDR1 LGHDT, CDR2 YNNKEL (reference sequence). Trimming stripped 3 bases from V and 7 bases from J, with 3 bases between. The CDR3 runs 11 residues. This receptor was identified in a man aged 25 to 40 in good health. Sequencing input: blood. This chain links TRBV3-1 with TRBJ1-4; D ambiguous. The CDR3 nucleotides are TGTGCCAGCAGCCACGGTGAAAAACTGTTTTTT. Translated: CASSHGEKLFF.